This TCR beta chain emerged from a study of shared clonotypes between healthy human individuals. Findings of the study overall: With a handful of donors compared, around 5% of naive CD4 clonotypes were shared. Generation of non-shared clonotypes was less probable than generation of clonotypes shared by all four donors. Only a few donors were included, so the genetic and exposure-history diversity represented was limited.

The study ran the assay at deep level. Sequencing was performed with immunoSEQ multiplex PCR; in TCRdb, only in-frame clones are kept and a portion is missing. The sample records approximately 1.9 million clones, 85% to 95% being singletons. The CDR3 sequence is 15 residues long. CDR1 is MNHEY and CDR2 is SMNVEV in the germline V gene (reference sequence). V was pared by 0 bases and J by 3 bases, with 5 bases of the junction left unmatched. As for this clone: The target antigen is unknown. The same CDR3 is also encoded by other DNA sequences in this sample.

Terminally differentiated effector memory CD45RA+ cells were excluded by CCR7 positive selection of CD45RO-negative cells. J is TRBJ2-7 and V is TRBV27; TRBD2 matches at 7 bases. Sequencing was performed on naive CD8+ T cells from PBMCs. This receptor was taken from a man aged 18 to 29 in good health. Some clones in this sample may be carry-over from other donors' samples. CDR3 sequence reads: CASSLSLAGNYEQYF. The CDR3 DNA reads as TGTGCCAGCAGTTTATCGTTAGCGGGTAACTACGAGCAGTACTTC.